A single sample gave rise to the 22 T cell receptor beta chains below, sequenced in a study of blood T cell repertoires in COVID-19. This table comes from immunoSEQ multiplex PCR, and its TCRdb copy is limited to in-frame clones, with some not included. The repertoire consists of about 380,000 clones, with over 75% occurring once and the leading ten covering about 1.5%. Sequenced sample: PBMCs or T cells enriched from blood (not recorded which). The receptors were gathered from a young man who had recovered from COVID-19.

The chain links TRBV5-1 to TRBJ1-1, with TRBD1 identical over 8 bases. Germline CDR1 reads SGHRS; CDR2 reads YFSETQ. V lost 4 bases, J lost 4 bases, and 6 bases stayed unmatched. The CDR3 loop spans 14 amino acids. The CDR3: CASSPPGGVTEAFF. In DNA form, the CDR3 reads TGCGCCAGCAGCCCCCCAGGGGGCGTCACTGAAGCTTTCTTT.

V is TRBV9 and J is TRBJ2-2, with 8 positions matching TRBD1. CDR1 is SGDLS, CDR2 YYNGEE, per germline. The ends lost 4 bases at V and 6 bases at J; junction bases unmatched: 11. This CDR3 is built from 16 residues. CDR3 residues: CASSTQGAGISGELFF. CDR3 DNA sequence: TGTGCCAGCAGCACTCAGGGGGCGGGTATCTCCGGGGAGCTGTTTTTT.

The CDR3 sequence: CASSFGGPLHF. The CDR3 DNA reads TGCGCCAGCAGCTTCGGAGGCCCCCTCCACTTT. This chain joins TRBV5-1 and TRBJ1-6, with D unresolved. The CDR3 sequence is 11 residues long. Germline-derived CDR1 and CDR2 are SGHRS and YFSETQ. V lost 2 bases and J 13 bases, leaving 7 bases between the germline ends. The whole variable domain, remainder taken from reference TRBV5-1 and TRBJ1-6, is KAGVTQTPRYLIKTRGQQVTLSCSPISGHRSVSWYQQTPGQGLQFLFEYFSETQRNKGNFPGRFSGRQFSNSRSEMNVSTLELGDSALYLCASSFGGPLHFGNGTRLTVT.

The chain recombines TRBV25-1 with TRBJ1-2, with D uncertain. The germline CDR1 and CDR2 sequences are MGHDK and SYGVNS. This CDR3 comprises 13 residues. Trimming pared 4 bases from V and 0 bases from J, leaving 6 bases between. CDR3 region: CASSVGANYGYTF. DNA for the CDR3: TGTGCCAGCAGTGTCGGAGCTAACTATGGCTACACCTTC.

This clone was seen many times. The rearrangement uses TRBV7-2 and TRBJ1-2, with 9 bases fitting TRBD1. The CDR3 spans 15 residues. Germline CDR1 and CDR2: SGHTA and FQGNSA. J was trimmed by 7 bases and V by 5 bases; bases with no gene match: 11. CDR3 DNA sequence: TGTGCCAGCAGCCATCGACAGGGGGAATTGAGTGGCTACACCTTC. It codes for CASSHRQGELSGYTF.

As concerns this clone: One junction end does not reproduce the germline sequence, and a read error may be involved. This chain links TRBV10-2 with TRBJ2-7, with D possibly being TRBD1 (7 bases). CDR1 WSHSY and CDR2 SAAADI come from the germline V gene. This CDR3 is built from 18 residues. CDR3 sequence: CASCERGPGGGRSTEQYF. The CDR3 DNA is TGCGCCAGCTGTGAGAGGGGGCCGGGTGGGGGGCGCTCTACCGAGCAGTACTTC.

The CDR3 sequence is CASSSYRDEKLFF. In DNA form, the CDR3 reads TGTGCCAGCAGTTCTTACAGGGACGAAAAACTGTTTTTT. V gene TRBV5-4 combines with J gene TRBJ1-4, with D tentatively TRBD1 (6 bases). Germline loops: CDR1 SGHNT, CDR2 YYREEE (reference sequence). The CDR3 runs to 13 residues. Trimming removed 5 bases at V and 8 bases at J, with 13 bases between.

The chain links TRBV5-4 to TRBJ2-2; perhaps TRBD1 as D (6 bases). V was shortened by 4 bases and J by 3 bases, with 16 bases between the two germline ends. CDR1 and CDR2 from the germline V gene are SGHNT and YYREEE (reference sequence). The CDR3 runs to 16 residues. The CDR3 reads CASSRKGDYYTGELFF. As DNA, the CDR3 is TGTGCCAGCAGCCGTAAGGGGGATTACTACACCGGGGAGCTGTTTTTT.

On this clone itself: The germline gene is not matched at one end of the junction; a read error may be the cause. The sample carries other DNA sequences with the same CDR3. V gene TRBV19 combines with J gene TRBJ1-5; the match to TRBD1 covers 7 bases. From germline, CDR1 is LNHDA and CDR2 SQIVND (reference sequence). The CDR3 is made up of 16 amino acids. The CDR3 region has the DNA TGTGCCAGTAGTATAGAAAGGGGGCTGGGGAATCAGCCCCAACATTTT. The encoded protein is CASSIERGLGNQPQHF.

V and J are TRBV19 and TRBJ1-1, with 9 bases matching TRBD1. CDR1 and CDR2 (germline): LNHDA, SQIVND (reference sequence). The length of the CDR3 is 14 residues. V was pared by 3 bases and J by 6 bases, with 5 bases of the junction left unmatched. CDR3 amino acids: CASSMWTGVAEAFF. The CDR3 nucleotides read TGTGCCAGTAGTATGTGGACAGGGGTAGCTGAAGCTTTCTTT.

The chain links TRBV5-4 to TRBJ1-2; TRBD1 agrees at 11 bases. V dropped 2 bases and J dropped 4; count of bases not matched to a gene: 4. This CDR3 has 15 amino acids. Germline-derived CDR1 and CDR2 are SGHNT and YYREEE (reference sequence). The CDR3 here is CASSFLGTGGYGYTF. Written as DNA, the CDR3 is TGTGCCAGCAGCTTCCTCGGGACAGGGGGCTATGGCTACACCTTC.

This clone was detected once. V and J are TRBV6-5 and TRBJ1-3; TRBD1 might be the D (5 bases). Trimming cost V 11 bases and J 4 bases, with 15 bases left between them. Per germline, CDR1 MNHEY and CDR2 SVGAGI. This CDR3 has 13 amino acids. CDR3 region: CAGVFAGGNTIYF. The CDR3 DNA is TGTGCCGGGGTATTCGCAGGGGGAAACACCATATATTTT.

This clone came up once. This rearrangement joins TRBV11-2 to TRBJ1-1; TRBD1 might be the D (5 bases). The CDR3 runs 12 residues. Germline V gene sequence: CDR1 SGHAT, CDR2 FQNNGV. Between the trimmed V and J ends, which lost 3 bases and 7 bases, there was a span of 9 bases. CDR3 sequence (DNA): TGTGCCAGCAGCTTTGGGGGAGGTGAAGCTTTCTTT. Translation gives CASSFGGGEAFF.

The chain links TRBV7-9 to TRBJ2-1; tentative D call: TRBD1 (6 bases). V lost 4 bases and J 7 bases, leaving 14 bases between the germline ends. The CDR3 consists of 14 residues. Germline V gene sequence: CDR1 SEHNR, CDR2 FQNEAQ (reference sequence). This CDR3 reads CASSSPWTVNEQFF. The DNA for the CDR3 is TGTGCCAGCAGCTCCCCATGGACAGTTAATGAGCAGTTCTTC. The full variable domain, in which reference TRBV7-9 and TRBJ2-1 provide the parts outside the CDR3, is DTGVSQNPRHKITKRGQNVTFRCDPISEHNRLYWYRQTLGQGPEFLTYFQNEAQLEKSRLLSDRFSAERPKGSFSTLEIQRTEQGDSAMYLCASSSPWTVNEQFFGPGTRLTVL.

The chain carries TRBV6-1 and TRBJ1-1; 9 nucleotides match TRBD1. CDR1 and CDR2 (germline): MNHNS, SASEGT. The V segment lost 3 bases and the J segment 5 bases; nucleotides outside the gene matches: 7. The CDR3 runs 15 residues. CDR3 protein: CASSELGQGWTEAFF. Written as DNA, the CDR3 is TGTGCCAGCAGTGAGCTAGGACAGGGGTGGACTGAAGCTTTCTTT.

The chain recombines TRBV7-8 with TRBJ2-1; TRBD2 agrees at 7 bases. J gave up 10 bases and V 3 bases, and 15 bases lay outside the gene matches. The germline V gene has CDR1 SGHVS and CDR2 FQNEAQ. The CDR3 consists of 16 residues. The CDR3 sequence is CASSFSPAGSLGEQFF. The CDR3 DNA reads as TGTGCCAGCAGCTTCTCTCCAGCGGGGAGTTTAGGGGAGCAGTTCTTC.

The gene calls are TRBV28 and TRBJ1-2; TRBD1 matches at 7 bases. V shed 7 bases and J 0 bases; nucleotides not matched to a gene: 8. The V gene's germline CDR1 is MDHEN and CDR2 SYDVKM. The CDR3 has 15 residues. CDR3 coding DNA: TGTGCCAGCATCGGTCCCGGGACAGCTAACTATGGCTACACCTTC. It codes for CASIGPGTANYGYTF.

V usage is TRBV9 and J usage is TRBJ1-5, with no clear D. V lost 2 bases, J lost 6 bases, and 12 bases lay in between. Germline V lookup: CDR1 SGDLS, CDR2 YYNGEE. The length of the CDR3 is 14 residues. CDR3 sequence (DNA): TGTGCCAGCAGCGTCGGGGTGTCAGGTCAGCCCCAGCATTTT. Residues: CASSVGVSGQPQHF.

This clone was seen once. This chain joins TRBV9 and TRBJ2-3; TRBD2 might be the D (6 bases). This CDR3 comprises 11 residues. V was clipped by 5 bases and J by 11 bases, with 12 bases between them. Germline V lookup: CDR1 SGDLS, CDR2 YYNGEE. The CDR3 region has the DNA TGTGCCAGCAGAGGAGGGGAGAAGCAGTATTTT. It specifies CASRGGEKQYF.

The V gene is TRBV10-3, the J gene TRBJ1-2; 9 positions agree with TRBD1. CDR1 ENHRY and CDR2 SYGVKD come from the germline V gene. Germline trimming cut 10 bases from V and 4 bases from J; bases unmatched to any gene: 4. This CDR3 comprises 12 residues. The CDR3, as DNA: TGTGCCACCGGGACAGGGCCCTATGGCTACACCTTC. Its protein is CATGTGPYGYTF.

As DNA, the CDR3 is TGTGCCAGCAGCGTAGGAGGTGAGGCCAGAGCCTGGGGAGATGGCTACACCTTC. Translating gives CASSVGGEARAWGDGYTF. The chain is built from TRBV9 and TRBJ1-2; unclear D gene. Germline-derived CDR1 and CDR2 are SGDLS and YYNGEE. CDR3 length: 18 amino acids. The V gene lost 0 bases and the J gene lost 6 bases, with 24 bases spanning the gap.

This clone was recorded only once. The chain combines TRBV18 with TRBJ2-3; TRBD2 matches 8 bases. Germline CDR1 is KGHSH and CDR2 is LQKENI. The J segment lost 1 base and the V segment lost 3 bases, leaving 3 bases of the junction unmatched. This CDR3 has 15 residues. For the CDR3, the DNA is TGTGCCAGCTCACCTCTGCGGGGGGGCACAGATACGCAGTATTTT. Amino acid sequence: CASSPLRGGTDTQYF.